This entry lists 24 T cell receptor beta chains sequenced from one sample in a study of human T cells and chemical hapten exposure. TCRdb re-derived calls from the RACE reads in MiXCR, one entry per CDR3 protein. The data show around 130,000 distinct CDR3 sequences, 8.5% to 9.5% seen once. This sample's time point: healthy volunteer bleed at 2 weeks. Blood, whole and unfractionated, served as the source for total RNA extraction. The sample was whole blood. These receptors were collected from a male donor in good health. Some clones in this sample may be carry-over from other donors' samples.

The rearrangement uses TRBV7-2 and TRBJ1-1; 9 bases align to TRBD1. The V segment lost 1 base and the J segment 1 base; nucleotides outside the gene matches: 1. Germline lookup yields CDR1 SGHTA and CDR2 FQGNSA. The CDR3 sequence is 15 residues long. The chain's CDR3 is CASSLVGQGNTEAFF. CDR3 DNA sequence: TGTGCCAGCAGCTTAGTGGGACAGGGGAACACTGAAGCTTTCTTT. Full variable domain (outside the CDR3, taken from reference TRBV7-2 and TRBJ1-1): GAGVSQSPSNKVTEKGKDVELRCDPISGHTALYWYRQSLGQGLEFLIYFQGNSAPDKSGLPSDRFSAERTGGSVSTLTIQRTQQEDSAVYLCASSLVGQGNTEAFFGQGTRLTVV.

A few counts support this clonotype. The rearrangement uses TRBV5-1 and TRBJ2-1; TRBD2 matches 16 bases. There are 20 residues in the CDR3. V lost 4 bases and J lost 0; bases outside the gene matches: 10. Germline CDR1 reads SGHRS; CDR2 reads YFSETQ. DNA of the CDR3: TGCGCCAGCAGCCCCCTGGGACTAGCGGGAGGGTTTAGCTCCTACAATGAGCAGTTCTTC. Translation gives CASSPLGLAGGFSSYNEQFF.

The chain recombines TRBV4-3 with TRBJ2-3; TRBD2 matches 8 bases. CDR1 and CDR2 from the germline V gene are LGHNA and YSLEER. Trimming cost V 0 bases and J 5 bases; bases outside gene matches: 10. This CDR3 has 17 residues. CDR3 DNA sequence: TGCGCCAGCAGCCAAGATCCCCCAAGCGGGGGCGGAGATACGCAGTATTTT. It specifies CASSQDPPSGGGDTQYF.

This clonotype was counted a few times. V usage is TRBV6-5 and J usage is TRBJ2-7; 9 nucleotides agree with TRBD1. Germline V lookup: CDR1 MNHEY, CDR2 SVGAGI. Trimming cost V 6 bases and J 1 base; bases outside gene matches: 7. The CDR3 runs to 15 residues. This CDR3 is CASRQSGTGSYEQYF. In nucleotides, the CDR3 is TGTGCCAGCAGACAGTCCGGGACAGGGTCCTACGAGCAGTACTTC.

This clonotype was picked up many times. The rearrangement links TRBV7-6 to TRBJ1-4, with 9 positions matching TRBD1. CDR1 SGHVS and CDR2 FNYEAQ come from the germline V gene. The V segment lost 5 bases and the J segment 7 bases; nucleotides outside the gene matches: 5. The CDR3 contains 14 residues. The CDR3 loop reads CASSTGQGVEKLFF. The CDR3 DNA follows: TGTGCCAGCAGCACGGGACAGGGCGTTGAAAAACTGTTTTTT.

The chain couples TRBV7-9 to TRBJ1-1; D is perhaps TRBD1 (5 bases). The CDR3 covers 17 residues. Germline V lookup: CDR1 SEHNR, CDR2 FQNEAQ (reference sequence). Trimming pared 4 bases from V and 0 bases from J, leaving 18 bases between. CDR3 sequence: CASSSLLFDSMNTEAFF. In DNA, the CDR3 is TGTGCCAGCAGCTCCCTCCTTTTCGACAGCATGAACACTGAAGCTTTCTTT.

The chain is built from TRBV3-1 and TRBJ1-3; 8 bases align to TRBD1. CDR3 length equals 17 residues. Germline V gives CDR1 LGHDT, CDR2 YNNKEL (reference sequence). V trimming: 4 bases; J trimming: 0 bases; junction bases outside the gene matches: 8. The CDR3 bases are TGTGCCAGCAGCCGAACCGGGACAGGACTCTCTGGAAACACCATATATTTT. Translation gives CASSRTGTGLSGNTIYF.

Ten or more counts support this clonotype. The DNA of the CDR3 is TGTGCCAGCAGTTACGGGCAGGGCCAAGAGACCCAGTACTTC. Encoded protein: CASSYGQGQETQYF. This chain connects TRBV6-2 or TRBV6-3 to TRBJ2-5, with a tentative D call TRBD1 (5 bases). V was pared by 2 bases and J by 1 base, with 8 bases between. From germline, CDR1 is MNHEY and CDR2 SVGEGT. There are 14 residues in the CDR3.

The CDR3 sequence is CASSLSGSVYNEQFF. DNA for the CDR3: TGTGCCAGCAGCCTTAGCGGGTCCGTCTACAATGAGCAGTTCTTC. The chain has TRBV12-3 or TRBV12-4 and TRBJ2-1, with 7 bases aligning to TRBD2. The length of the CDR3 is 15 residues. V was pared by 6 bases and J by 3 bases, with 8 bases of the junction left unmatched.

This clonotype was observed at least ten times. This CDR3 reads CASSSKTGSGTGELFF. As DNA, the CDR3 is TGCGCCAGCAGCTCCAAGACAGGGTCGGGCACCGGGGAGCTGTTTTTT. The chain carries TRBV5-1 and TRBJ2-2, with 7 bases lining up with TRBD1. CDR3 length equals 16 residues. Germline CDR1 SGHRS, CDR2 YFSETQ. Trimming took 3 bases from V and 4 from J; bases not matched to a gene: 9.

The gene calls are TRBV15 and TRBJ2-2; TRBD2 aligns across 11 bases. Trimming cost V 3 bases and J 3 bases; bases outside gene matches: 6. Germline lookup yields CDR1 LNHNV and CDR2 YYDKDF (reference sequence). This CDR3 comprises 17 residues. CDR3 bases: TGTGCCACCAGCAGCGAGAGACTAGCGGGATACACCGGGGAGCTGTTTTTT. This gives the protein CATSSERLAGYTGELFF.

This clonotype was seen repeatedly, ten times or more. The V and J genes are TRBV27 and TRBJ2-7; D is unresolved. Per the germline V gene, CDR1 is MNHEY and CDR2 is SMNVEV (reference sequence). CDR3 length: 15 residues. The V gene lost 7 bases and the J gene lost 2 bases, with 18 bases spanning the gap. The CDR3 loop is CASTYNHDTAYEQYF. CDR3 coding DNA: TGTGCCAGCACCTACAACCACGACACGGCCTACGAGCAGTACTTC.

The V and J genes are TRBV7-2 and TRBJ2-7, with 9 bases that match TRBD1. The CDR3 is made up of 15 amino acids. The V gene's germline CDR1 is SGHTA and CDR2 FQGNSA. Losses at the gene ends were 5 bases for V and 5 bases for J; bases not matched to a gene: 10. CDR3 region: CASSHPDRGVNEQYF. CDR3 bases: TGTGCCAGCAGCCACCCGGACAGGGGAGTCAACGAGCAGTACTTC.

This clonotype was detected many times. The V gene is TRBV7-9, the J gene TRBJ1-5; D is ambiguous. CDR3 size: 16 residues. V lost 1 base, J lost 4 bases, and 14 bases lay in between. The germline CDR1 and CDR2 sequences are SEHNR and FQNEAQ (reference sequence). The CDR3 DNA follows: TGTGCCAGCAGCTTAGTCGGTCATCGGGTAAATCAGCCCCAGCATTTT. It is translated as CASSLVGHRVNQPQHF.

The table lists this clonotype with many counts. This chain connects TRBV30 to TRBJ2-7, with 9 nucleotides matching TRBD2. This CDR3 has 14 amino acids. From germline, CDR1 is GTSNPN and CDR2 SVGIG (reference sequence). V lost 2 bases to trimming and J lost 3 bases; unmatched junction nucleotides: 5. The CDR3 sequence is CAWSLGLAGYEQYF. DNA of the CDR3: TGTGCCTGGAGTTTGGGACTAGCAGGCTACGAGCAGTACTTC.

In this sample, this clonotype turned up many times. The genes are TRBV24-1 and TRBJ2-2; 7 positions agree with TRBD1. Trimming removed 3 bases from V and 5 bases from J; junction bases left unmatched: 2. CDR3 length equals 14 residues. Germline V gene data show CDR1 as KGHDR and CDR2 as SFDVKD. Here the CDR3 DNA reads TGTGCCACCAGTGATCCAGGGGGTACCGGGGAGCTGTTTTTT. Encoded protein: CATSDPGGTGELFF.

The chain combines TRBV6-5 with TRBJ1-1; D remains ambiguous. The CDR3 spans 14 residues. CDR1 is MNHEY and CDR2 is SVGAGI in the germline V gene. V lost 2 bases and J 1 base, leaving 8 bases between the germline ends. CDR3 in amino acids: CASSYGRRNTEAFF. CDR3 in DNA: TGTGCCAGCAGTTACGGGCGGAGGAACACTGAAGCTTTCTTT.

This clonotype was seen at least ten times. The chain recombines TRBV7-9 with TRBJ2-2; D possibly corresponds to TRBD1 (6 bases). V shed 3 bases and J shed 4 bases, with 6 bases lying between them. The germline V gene has CDR1 SEHNR and CDR2 FQNEAQ (reference sequence). This CDR3 is 13 amino acids long. In nucleotides, the CDR3 is TGTGCCAGCAGCTTCAGGGGCACCGGGGAGCTGTTTTTT. Its translation: CASSFRGTGELFF.

This chain uses TRBV3-1 with TRBJ1-2, with 9 bases matching TRBD1. CDR1 is LGHDT, CDR2 YNNKEL, per germline (reference sequence). The ends lost 0 bases at V and 2 bases at J; junction bases unmatched: 7. CDR3 size: 17 residues. The CDR3 coding sequence is TGTGCCAGCAGCCAAGACCTCGGGACAGGGAAAAACTATGGCTACACCTTC. It codes for CASSQDLGTGKNYGYTF.

A note on this clonotype: A read error may be the cause here, since a much bigger clone is one base away. The CDR3 nucleotides are TGTGCCAGCTCACCAGGGACAGAGGGCAACCAGCCCCAGCATTTT. It translates to CASSPGTEGNQPQHF. The chain is built from TRBV18 and TRBJ1-5, with 7 nucleotides matching TRBD1. CDR1 is KGHSH, CDR2 LQKENI, per germline. The CDR3 is 15 residues long.

Of note for this clonotype: One junction end does not reproduce the germline sequence, and a read error may be involved. The V call is TRBV6-5, the J call TRBJ2-2; 10 bases map to TRBD2. The CDR3 runs to 17 residues. CDR1 is MNHEY and CDR2 is SVGAGI in the germline V gene. Written as DNA, the CDR3 is TGTGCCAGCAGTCTAGCGGGAGTAGACGTCAACACCGGGGAGCTGCTTTTT. Translation gives CASSLAGVDVNTGELLF.

CDR3 bases: TGCAGCGTTGAAGGGAGGCAGGTTCGGGAGCAGTACTTC. Residues: CSVEGRQVREQYF. The chain joins TRBV29-1 to TRBJ2-7; perhaps TRBD2 as D (5 bases). The V gene's germline CDR1 is SQVTM and CDR2 ANQGSEA. CDR3 length: 13 amino acids. V lost 1 base to trimming and J lost 7 bases, with 14 bases between them.

This clonotype has just a few counts. The genes are TRBV12-3 or TRBV12-4 and TRBJ2-1, with D possibly matching TRBD2 (5 bases). The CDR3 consists of 15 residues. Trimming cost V 4 bases and J 4 bases, with 14 bases left between them. Here the CDR3 DNA reads TGTGCCAGCAGTTCCTTTGCTAGCAGGTACAATGAGCAGTTCTTC. It codes for CASSSFASRYNEQFF.

This clonotype was observed many times. The chain carries TRBV2 and TRBJ2-1; 8 positions match TRBD1. CDR3 length: 15 amino acids. V dropped 8 bases and J dropped 2; count of bases not matched to a gene: 8. Germline assignment: CDR1 SNHLY and CDR2 FYNNEI. As DNA, the CDR3 is TGTGCCAGCGCCCCAGGGGGCTTACCCTACAATGAGCAGTTCTTC. Its protein is CASAPGGLPYNEQFF. Complete variable domain (other parts from reference TRBV2 and TRBJ2-1): EPEVTQTPSHQVTQMGQEVILRCVPISNHLYFYWYRQILGQKVEFLVSFYNNEISEKSEIFDDQFSVERPDGSNFTLKIRSTKLEDSAMYFCASAPGGLPYNEQFFGPGTRLTVL.